This T cell receptor beta chain was profiled in a study of blood T cell repertoires in COVID-19. Germline loops: CDR1 SGDLS, CDR2 YYNGEE. Trimming pared 0 bases from V and 10 bases from J, leaving 16 bases between. This CDR3 is 14 amino acids long. Clones were sequenced by immunoSEQ multiplex PCR, and TCRdb holds only the in-frame ones, with some missing. The data contain 150,000 to 200,000 clones, roughly 86% of them singletons. This TCR was recovered from a man aged 50-60 years with active or convalescent COVID-19. This chain links TRBV9 with TRBJ1-1; D is unresolved. Sequencing used peripheral blood. The CDR3 DNA reads TGTGCCAGCAGCGTAGGGACTCTAAATTCTGGAGCTTTCTTT. It yields the protein CASSVGTLNSGAFF.